The entry that follows covers one T cell receptor (beta chain) sequence. This clone was counted between two and nine times. This clone's antigen is unknown. Base qualities are not at hand, and no much larger clone is one base apart. The Qiagen DNeasy kit was used to extract genomic DNA both from unsorted PBMCs and from the negatively selected CD4+ and CD8+ fractions. Amplification of TCR beta CDR3 regions was done by immunoSEQ multiplex PCR with primers that anneal to V and J segments. Amplification bias was minimized using a synthetic immune receptor repertoire, and residual bias was removed computationally after sequencing. In the original analysis: Custom Python scripts were used to quantify repertoire diversity as the Shannon entropy index. Unsorted, CD4+ and CD8+ repertoires were examined separately, except in combined analyses, for which CD4+ and CD8+ sequences were merged in silico. Clonal expansion was defined as at least a 2-fold frequency increase after treatment relative to C1D1, with a pseudocount of 0.5 for undetected baseline clones. Singleton clones were defined as clones with 0 or 1 copy at C1D1, and non-singleton clones were defined as clones with 2 or more copies. By matching protein sequences in sorted samples from the same patient, clones expanded in unsorted samples were annotated as CD4+, CD8+ or unknown. Wilcoxon tests on paired samples were used to test changes in diversity from C1D1 to C4D1. This is the immuneACCESS table as TCRdb keeps it, with only in-frame sequences that have V and J called. A part of the clones is gone; compared with another copy, unresolved V genes explain less than half, and the rest is unexplained. That table gives V, J and clone size, and the DNA gave D and trimming. The sample contains over 15,000 clones, roughly 82% of them found a single time. The ten largest clones add up to 25% to 35% of the sample.

The germline V gene (reference sequence) specifies LNHDA as CDR1 and SQIVND as CDR2. From the cysteine through the phenylalanine, the CDR3 covers 15 amino acids. Only the CDR3 DNA is retained, 45 bases long and in frame from the first base. V is shortened by 2 bases, J by 2 bases, and the region joining them spans 10 bases. This sample is drawn from a study of PD-1 blockade in classical Hodgkin lymphoma (dated by TCRdb to the early 2020s). The study in broad terms: Nivolumab dosing was 3 mg/kg intravenously every 2 weeks, continuing until either disease progression or unacceptable toxicity. To define a peripheral blood immune signature of response to PD-1 blockade in classical Hodgkin lymphoma, the study combined TCR beta sequencing with CyTOF. Study-wide findings and limitations: By C4D1, a significant rise was seen in CD4+ TCR diversity but not in CD8+ TCR diversity (p=0.0027 vs p=0.16), and the rise was most apparent among complete responders (p=0.02). Baseline TCR diversity was reported to be lower in newly diagnosed patients than in healthy donors, and even lower in relapsed/refractory patients. Lower diversity was seen in patients whose nivolumab began less than 1 year after ASCT, and these patients were left out of later analyses so that immune reconstitution would not confound the results. Trial patients with a complete response had baseline diversity similar to that of newly diagnosed patients, while partial responders and progressors had significantly lower diversity. The study covered only a single clinical trial cohort, and the causes of the repertoire differences, possibly disease activity or prior therapy, were still not defined.

The time point label for this specimen denotes: cycle 2 day 1 (C2D1) of nivolumab. All trial patients had relapsed after autologous stem cell transplantation, with cohorts A, B and C differing in prior brentuximab vedotin exposure. The trial cohort comprised more than 55 patients with relapsed/refractory classical Hodgkin lymphoma whose best overall responses were complete response, partial response or progressive disease. In the multi-cohort phase II CheckMate 205 trial, trial patients received single-agent nivolumab. An independent review committee assessed best overall response by applying the 2007 International Working Group response criteria. Trial PBMCs were collected just before the start of nivolumab (C1D1) and during therapy at cycle 2 day 1 and cycle 4 day 1. Peripheral blood was collected in 8 mL Vacutainer Cell Preparation Tubes, from which PBMCs were isolated by centrifugation and then cryopreserved.

The receptor chain draws on TRBV19 and TRBJ2-1; the best D guess is TRBD2, with 5 bases matching. The sequenced sample was peripheral blood mononuclear cells (PBMCs), obtained before the second cycle of nivolumab. This clonotype was sampled from a human donor with classical Hodgkin lymphoma. Read as DNA, the sequence is TGTGCCAGTAGTATAAACGGGGATGCCTACAATGAGCAGTTCTTC. Its protein reads: CASSINGDAYNEQFF.